Below, 29 T cell receptor beta chains from the same sample are listed, as sequenced in a study of regulatory T cells in long-lasting Graves disease. Stated time point: persistent/refractory GD, antithyroid drugs over 5 years with positive TRAb. PBMC-derived RNA was used for the TCR library. Arm-PCR of CDR3 regions and iRepertoire HTBI primers were used to build TCR beta libraries. TCRdb called the multiplex PCR reads again in MiXCR, with one record for every CDR3 protein. The profile shows approximately 400,000 distinct CDR3 sequences, less than 25% of them singletons. The sample in question was peripheral blood mononuclear cells (PBMCs), obtained when the disease was refractory, from a patient treated with antithyroid drugs. The receptors originated from a female donor with Graves disease.

This clonotype showed up many times. This chain links TRBV2 with TRBJ1-1; D unclear. Trimming stripped 1 base from V and 7 bases from J, with 10 bases between. The CDR3 is 13 amino acids. Germline loops: CDR1 SNHLY, CDR2 FYNNEI. CDR3 residues: CASSEDKRFEAFF. CDR3 in DNA: TGTGCCAGCAGTGAAGATAAGAGGTTTGAAGCTTTCTTT.

This clonotype was observed a handful of times. The chain is built from TRBV20-1 and TRBJ2-2; 7 nucleotides match TRBD2. J gave up 5 bases and V 4 bases, and 10 bases lay outside the gene matches. The CDR3 length is 15 residues. Per germline, CDR1 DFQATT and CDR2 SNEGSKA (reference sequence). The CDR3 sequence: CSATTSEKGTGELFF. The CDR3 bases are TGCAGTGCTACTACTAGCGAGAAAGGGACCGGGGAGCTGTTTTTT.

Comments on this clonotype: Since no conserved phenylalanine or tryptophan closes the CDR3, a read error is the likely cause. The chain links TRBV6-5 to TRBJ1-1; D is undetermined. The V end lost 2 bases, the J end lost 11 bases, and 9 bases lay between the germline ends. The CDR3 is 11 amino acids. Germline-derived CDR1 and CDR2 are MNHEY and SVGAGI. This CDR3 reads CASSYGLLAFL. The CDR3 bases are TGTGCCAGCAGTTACGGACTTTTGGCTTTCCTT.

This clonotype was detected only a few times. The chain recombines TRBV3-1 with TRBJ1-1, with D unclear. Trimming took off 5 bases at V and 8 bases at J, with 9 bases between the two ends. CDR3 length: 11 residues. The germline V gene encodes CDR1 LGHDT and CDR2 YNNKEL (reference sequence). The DNA of the CDR3 is TGTGCCAGCAGCGACACATACGAAGCTTTCTTT. As protein: CASSDTYEAFF.

The table lists this clonotype with a few counts. The chain has TRBV12-3 or TRBV12-4 and TRBJ2-7, with 7 bases matching TRBD1. V was clipped by 7 bases and J by 2 bases; unmatched bases: 11. CDR3 length equals 15 residues. This CDR3 is CASKPQGDGPYEQYF. In nucleotides, the CDR3 is TGTGCCAGCAAACCTCAGGGGGATGGCCCCTACGAGCAGTACTTC.

This clonotype has only a few counts. V usage is TRBV7-2 and J usage is TRBJ1-2; 8 positions agree with TRBD1. CDR1 is SGHTA, CDR2 FQGNSA, per germline. The CDR3 totals 14 residues. Losses at the gene ends were 5 bases for V and 5 bases for J; bases not matched to a gene: 7. Here the CDR3 DNA reads TGTGCCAGCAGCAAATCGACAGGGGTGTATGGCTACACCTTC. It is translated as CASSKSTGVYGYTF.

This clonotype came up many times. The V gene is TRBV30, the J gene TRBJ1-2; D remains ambiguous. The V and J ends lost 1 base and 8 bases respectively, with 11 bases between them. Germline V gene data show CDR1 as GTSNPN and CDR2 as SVGIG (reference sequence). The CDR3 totals 12 residues. CDR3 loop: CAWSDGSLGYTF. Written as DNA, the CDR3 is TGTGCCTGGAGTGACGGGTCCTTGGGCTACACCTTC. The full variable domain, in which reference TRBV30 and TRBJ1-2 provide the parts outside the CDR3, is SQTIHQWPATLVQPVGSPLSLECTVEGTSNPNLYWYRQAAGRGLQLLFYSVGIGQISSEVPQNLSASRPQDRQFILSSKKLLLSDSGFYLCAWSDGSLGYTFGSGTRLTVV.

This clonotype has just a few counts. The V call is TRBV5-1, the J call TRBJ2-7; TRBD1 might be the D (5 bases). This CDR3 is built from 14 residues. Germline CDR1 and CDR2: SGHRS and YFSETQ. With 4 bases removed from V and 1 base from J, the gap between germline ends came to 12 bases. This chain's CDR3 is CASSETTVSYEQYF. CDR3 nucleotides: TGCGCCAGCAGCGAAACGACAGTTTCCTACGAGCAGTACTTC.

The table lists this clonotype with a count of one. This could be a read error, since a much larger clone is one nucleotide away. V and J are TRBV29-1 and TRBJ2-5; D not certain. This CDR3 is 13 amino acids long. In germline, CDR1 is SQVTM, CDR2 ANQGSEA. The CDR3 DNA is TGCAGCGTTGAAGGGCAGGTTGAAGAGGCCCAGTACTTC. Translating gives CSVEGQVEEAQYF.

This clonotype was seen only a few times. The V gene is TRBV5-6, the J gene TRBJ1-5, with D hard to call. The CDR3 sequence is 12 residues long. Looked up from germline, CDR1 is SGHDT and CDR2 is YYEEEE. Between the trimmed V and J ends, which lost 2 bases and 5 bases, there was a span of 5 bases. The CDR3 loop is CASSFGHQPQHF. CDR3 sequence (DNA): TGTGCCAGCAGCTTTGGACATCAGCCCCAGCATTTT.

The chain is built from TRBV30 and TRBJ1-5; D may be TRBD1 (5 bases). The CDR3 is 15 residues long. V shed 2 bases and J shed 0 bases, with 11 bases lying between them. Per the germline V gene, CDR1 is GTSNPN and CDR2 is SVGIG (reference sequence). The CDR3 sequence is CAWSRAGVSNQPQHF. DNA for the CDR3: TGTGCCTGGAGTAGGGCGGGGGTTAGCAATCAGCCCCAGCATTTT.

The V gene is TRBV25-1, the J gene TRBJ1-1, with D unresolved. The CDR3 loop spans 17 amino acids. Germline values: CDR1 MGHDK, CDR2 SYGVNS. V lost 5 bases and J 4 bases, leaving 23 bases between the germline ends. In DNA, the CDR3 is TGTGCCAGCAGTCTCCGAGACGTTAGAGTCGAGGGCACTGAAGCTTTCTTT. Translation gives CASSLRDVRVEGTEAFF.

This clonotype has ten or more counts. The gene calls are TRBV2 and TRBJ1-3; D remains ambiguous. The CDR3 covers 14 residues. V lost 3 bases to trimming and J lost 0 bases, with 6 bases between them. Germline V CDR1 and CDR2: SNHLY, FYNNEI. The CDR3 DNA reads TGTGCCAGCAGTGAGGGCATCTCTGGAAACACCATATATTTT. Protein product: CASSEGISGNTIYF.

The rearrangement joins TRBV3-1 to TRBJ1-1; D call uncertain. CDR3 length: 14 amino acids. Germline CDR1 reads LGHDT; CDR2 reads YNNKEL (reference sequence). V lost 0 bases and J lost 12, with 17 bases in between. CDR3 nucleotide sequence: TGTGCCAGCAGCCAAGAAGCGGCCGTTAAGAGGACTTTCTTT. Residues: CASSQEAAVKRTFF. The entire variable domain, with the rest obtained from reference TRBV3-1 and TRBJ1-1, is as follows: DTAVSQTPKYLVTQMGNDKSIKCEQNLGHDTMYWYKQDSKKFLKIMFSYNNKELIINETVPNRFSPKSPDKAHLNLHINSLELGDSAVYFCASSQEAAVKRTFFGQGTRLTVV.

The chain couples TRBV29-1 to TRBJ1-1; possible D gene TRBD1, 5 bases. This CDR3 spans 13 amino acids. CDR1 SQVTM and CDR2 ANQGSEA come from the germline V gene. The V end was cut by 5 bases, the J end by 3 bases, with 13 bases between. CDR3 sequence (DNA): TGCAGCGTTCCGGGACTAGGTTACACTGAAGCTTTCTTT. Amino acids: CSVPGLGYTEAFF.

This clonotype was picked up a small number of times. The chain joins TRBV12-3 or TRBV12-4 to TRBJ2-7; 14 positions match TRBD2. This CDR3 comprises 16 residues. The V and J ends lost 5 bases and 4 bases, in that order; junction bases with no gene match: 7. The CDR3 sequence: CASSEGLAGDRYEQYF. The CDR3 DNA sequence: TGTGCCAGCAGTGAGGGACTAGCGGGAGACAGGTACGAGCAGTACTTC.

CDR3 protein: CSAPDAGVRQYF. The CDR3 DNA follows: TGCAGTGCCCCCGACGCGGGGGTGCGGCAGTACTTC. The chain has TRBV20-1 and TRBJ2-7, with TRBD2 matching 7 bases. The V gene's germline CDR1 is DFQATT and CDR2 SNEGSKA (reference sequence). The CDR3 length is 12 residues. V gave up 6 bases and J gave up 9 bases; unmatched junction bases: 11.

The J gene is TRBJ2-2, the V gene TRBV5-5; 7 nucleotides agree with TRBD2. The CDR3 is 16 residues long. J lost 7 bases, V lost 0 bases, and 9 bases had no gene match. Germline loops: CDR1 SGHKS, CDR2 YYEKEE (reference sequence). The CDR3 reads CASSLDSGPMGGELFF. DNA of the CDR3: TGTGCCAGCAGCTTGGATAGCGGGCCCATGGGCGGGGAGCTGTTTTTT.

At least ten counts were recorded for this clonotype. V is TRBV28 and J is TRBJ2-7, with 13 bases that match TRBD2. Germline loops: CDR1 MDHEN, CDR2 SYDVKM. The CDR3 consists of 16 residues. V was pared by 5 bases and J by 6 bases, with 10 bases of the junction left unmatched. This CDR3 is CASSPLAGGMFGEQYF. The CDR3 nucleotides are TGTGCCAGCAGTCCACTAGCGGGAGGGATGTTCGGCGAGCAGTACTTC.

V usage is TRBV25-1 and J usage is TRBJ1-1; a weak D match, TRBD1 (5 bases). CDR1 MGHDK and CDR2 SYGVNS come from the germline V gene. Trimming stripped 9 bases from V and 1 base from J, with 15 bases between. This CDR3 is built from 14 residues. Here the CDR3 DNA reads TGTGCCAGTGGGGGGAAATATACGAACACTGAAGCTTTCTTT. Translated, it gives CASGGKYTNTEAFF.

The V gene is TRBV20-1, the J gene TRBJ2-1, with 7 bases fitting TRBD2. The CDR3 extends over 14 amino acids. Germline-derived CDR1 and CDR2 are DFQATT and SNEGSKA (reference sequence). J gave up 6 bases and V 6 bases, and 11 bases lay outside the gene matches. In nucleotides, the CDR3 is TGCAGTGCCAGTAGGCCTAGCGGATTCAATGAGCAGTTCTTC. It yields the protein CSASRPSGFNEQFF.

This clonotype was seen once. The chain carries TRBV9 and TRBJ1-1; a weak D match, TRBD1 (5 bases). In germline, CDR1 is SGDLS, CDR2 YYNGEE. The CDR3 loop spans 14 amino acids. V lost 6 bases, J lost 0 bases, and 12 bases lay in between. The CDR3 protein is CASTLGLVNTEAFF. CDR3 sequence (DNA): TGTGCCAGCACTCTGGGGCTGGTGAACACTGAAGCTTTCTTT.

This clonotype was seen only a few times. The chain recombines TRBV6-1 with TRBJ1-1; D ambiguous. V was shortened by 8 bases and J by 4 bases, with 14 bases between the two germline ends. CDR1 is MNHNS and CDR2 is SASEGT in the germline V gene. The CDR3 consists of 13 residues. The CDR3 protein is CASGVVGITEAFF. The CDR3 nucleotides are TGTGCCAGCGGAGTTGTAGGGATCACTGAAGCTTTCTTT.

This clonotype was seen a few times. The CDR3 DNA is TGTGCCAGCAGCTTTTACAGGGATGGAAACACCATATATTTT. Translation gives CASSFYRDGNTIYF. The J gene is TRBJ1-3, the V gene TRBV7-2; D may be TRBD1 (6 bases). V was trimmed by 3 bases and J by 3 bases, leaving 9 bases between them. The CDR3 has 14 residues. Germline values: CDR1 SGHTA, CDR2 FQGNSA. Complete variable domain (other parts from reference TRBV7-2 and TRBJ1-3): GAGVSQSPSNKVTEKGKDVELRCDPISGHTALYWYRQSLGQGLEFLIYFQGNSAPDKSGLPSDRFSAERTGGSVSTLTIQRTQQEDSAVYLCASSFYRDGNTIYFGEGSWLTVV.

This clonotype has a handful of counts. The chain uses TRBV20-1 and TRBJ2-7; 7 nucleotides agree with TRBD1. CDR3 length equals 19 residues. V shed 2 bases, J shed 2 bases, and the junction held 21 bases outside the gene matches. CDR1 and CDR2 from the germline V gene are DFQATT and SNEGSKA (reference sequence). DNA of the CDR3: TGCAGTGCTAGACCACCCACCTTACAGGGGTCAGTCACACCCTACGAGCAGTACTTC. Its protein product is CSARPPTLQGSVTPYEQYF.

This clonotype was recorded at least ten times. The rearrangement links TRBV19 to TRBJ2-7; D possibly corresponds to TRBD1 (5 bases). Germline V gene data show CDR1 as LNHDA and CDR2 as SQIVND (reference sequence). CDR3 size: 13 residues. Trimming took off 6 bases at V and 5 bases at J, with 14 bases between the two ends. CDR3 in amino acids: CASRRGPRDEQYF. The CDR3 DNA reads as TGTGCCAGTAGAAGGGGCCCTCGGGACGAGCAGTACTTC.

This clonotype turned up a few times. The gene calls are TRBV3-1 and TRBJ1-2; TRBD1 agrees at 10 bases. The CDR3 runs 15 residues. Germline CDR1 is LGHDT and CDR2 is YNNKEL (reference sequence). V was clipped by 4 bases and J by 6 bases; unmatched bases: 8. This CDR3 is CASSPRRGQGNGYTF. The CDR3 DNA reads as TGTGCCAGCAGCCCGCGTCGGGGACAGGGGAATGGCTACACCTTC.

The chain carries TRBV28 and TRBJ1-2, with 12 bases aligning to TRBD1. The trim removed 3 bases at V and 7 bases at J, leaving 9 bases unmatched. The V gene's germline CDR1 is MDHEN and CDR2 SYDVKM. The CDR3 length is 16 residues. The CDR3 loop reads CASSLGTGGGNFGYTF. DNA for the CDR3: TGTGCCAGCAGTTTGGGGACAGGGGGCGGTAATTTTGGCTACACCTTC.

This clonotype appeared many times. The V call is TRBV7-2, the J call TRBJ1-4; D possibly corresponds to TRBD1 (5 bases). The CDR3 sequence is 15 residues long. Per the germline V gene, CDR1 is SGHTA and CDR2 is FQGNSA. The ends were cut back, 0 bases at V and 4 bases at J, with 9 bases in the middle. The CDR3 sequence is CASSLAGRNNEKLFF. The CDR3 DNA reads TGTGCCAGCAGCTTAGCGGGGCGGAATAATGAAAAACTGTTTTTT. Variable domain in full (rest from reference TRBV7-2 and TRBJ1-4): GAGVSQSPSNKVTEKGKDVELRCDPISGHTALYWYRQSLGQGLEFLIYFQGNSAPDKSGLPSDRFSAERTGGSVSTLTIQRTQQEDSAVYLCASSLAGRNNEKLFFGSGTQLSVL.